These 19 T cell receptor beta chains came from one sample sequenced in a study of somatic mutations in cytotoxic T cells in rheumatoid arthritis. Method: immunoSEQ multiplex PCR; TCRdb's copy keeps in-frame clones and lacks some. The sample lists 20,000 to 25,000 clones; around 75% were seen once. The sample was CD8+ T cells sorted from blood. The origin of the receptors is an adult with rheumatoid arthritis.

The rearrangement uses TRBV6-1 and TRBJ2-1, with 11 bases lining up with TRBD2. CDR1 and CDR2 (germline): MNHNS, SASEGT. With 1 base clipped from V and 7 bases from J, the junction kept 3 bases outside the gene matches. The CDR3 runs 15 residues. The CDR3 protein is CASSEDSGGANEQFF. In nucleotides, the CDR3 is TGTGCCAGCAGTGAAGATAGCGGGGGGGCTAATGAGCAGTTCTTC.

The chain recombines TRBV27 with TRBJ1-3, with unresolved D. V was trimmed by 6 bases and J by 1 base, leaving 19 bases between them. The CDR3 extends over 17 amino acids. Germline V CDR1 and CDR2: MNHEY, SMNVEV (reference sequence). The CDR3 spells CASSTKLNTGSGNTIYF. In DNA, the CDR3 is TGTGCCAGCAGCACAAAGCTGAATACGGGGTCTGGAAACACCATATATTTT.

The count of this clone is one. The chain uses TRBV30 and TRBJ2-1, with D tentatively TRBD2 (6 bases). CDR3 size: 15 residues. The germline CDR1 and CDR2 sequences are GTSNPN and SVGIG (reference sequence). V lost 2 bases and J lost 6, with 17 bases in between. The CDR3 region is CAWSPTGGRGNEQFF. The CDR3 DNA is TGTGCCTGGAGTCCGACCGGGGGTCGGGGCAATGAGCAGTTCTTC.

The J gene is TRBJ1-1, the V gene TRBV7-2; D gene unclear. This CDR3 is 14 amino acids long. V was clipped by 2 bases and J by 4 bases, with 11 bases between them. The germline CDR1 and CDR2 sequences are SGHTA and FQGNSA. CDR3 DNA sequence: TGTGCCAGCAGCTTAAGCGCCAGGATCACTGAAGCTTTCTTT. Its translation: CASSLSARITEAFF. The full variable domain, rest sourced from reference TRBV7-2 and TRBJ1-1, is GAGVSQSPSNKVTEKGKDVELRCDPISGHTALYWYRQSLGQGLEFLIYFQGNSAPDKSGLPSDRFSAERTGGSVSTLTIQRTQQEDSAVYLCASSLSARITEAFFGQGTRLTVV.

This chain links TRBV27 with TRBJ2-5; 12 positions match TRBD2. Germline lookup yields CDR1 MNHEY and CDR2 SMNVEV (reference sequence). With 5 bases clipped from V and 3 bases from J, the junction kept 10 bases outside the gene matches. This CDR3 has 17 residues. The CDR3: CASSIYSTSGGKETQYF. CDR3 bases: TGTGCCAGCAGTATCTACTCGACTAGCGGGGGAAAAGAGACCCAGTACTTC.

The rearrangement joins TRBV5-8 to TRBJ2-7; possibly TRBD1 for D (6 bases). V lost 4 bases, J lost 0 bases, and 14 bases lay in between. Per the germline V gene, CDR1 is SGHTS and CDR2 is YDEGEE. CDR3 length: 15 amino acids. Here the CDR3 reads CASSLGRGLSYEQYF. The CDR3 DNA sequence: TGTGCCAGCAGCCTTGGCAGGGGCCTCTCCTACGAGCAGTACTTC.

V and J are TRBV4-1 and TRBJ2-6, with unresolved D. The CDR3 is 17 amino acids. Trimming removed 5 bases at V and 0 bases at J, with 14 bases between. The germline V gene has CDR1 MGHRA and CDR2 YSYEKL. The CDR3 nucleotides are TGCGCCAGCAGCTCTCTGTTGGGGATCTCTGGGGCCAACGTCCTGACTTTC. This translates into CASSSLLGISGANVLTF.

The chain links TRBV27 to TRBJ1-6; D might be TRBD1 (6 bases). Germline assignment: CDR1 MNHEY and CDR2 SMNVEV (reference sequence). Between the trimmed V and J ends, which lost 5 bases and 14 bases, there was a span of 16 bases. This CDR3 has 13 residues. CDR3 DNA: TGTGCCAGCAGTCTAGGGGGGATTAAGGCCCTCCACTTT. Encoded protein: CASSLGGIKALHF.

The J gene is TRBJ1-6, the V gene TRBV27; no firm D call. The CDR3 totals 13 residues. Trimming cost V 5 bases and J 9 bases, with 11 bases left between them. Germline values: CDR1 MNHEY, CDR2 SMNVEV (reference sequence). This CDR3 is CASSPFVGSPLHF. DNA for the CDR3: TGTGCCAGCAGTCCTTTTGTGGGTTCACCCCTCCACTTT.

This clone was picked up one time. The chain joins TRBV6-1 to TRBJ2-1; 9 nucleotides line up with TRBD1. The CDR3 length is 15 residues. Per the germline V gene, CDR1 is MNHNS and CDR2 is SASEGT. V shed 1 base and J 4 bases; nucleotides not matched to a gene: 2. The CDR3 bases are TGTGCCAGCAGTGAAGATGGGACAGGGTACAATGAGCAGTTCTTC. Its protein is CASSEDGTGYNEQFF.

This clone has only a few counts. The CDR3 loop is CASSSDRVHQPQHF. DNA of the CDR3: TGTGCCAGCAGCTCGGACAGGGTGCATCAGCCCCAGCATTTT. The gene calls are TRBV7-9 and TRBJ1-5, with 8 bases that match TRBD1. This CDR3 contains 14 residues. V shed 4 bases, J shed 5 bases, and the junction held 4 bases outside the gene matches. The germline V gene encodes CDR1 SEHNR and CDR2 FQNEAQ (reference sequence).

The gene calls are TRBV6-1 and TRBJ2-5; 8 nucleotides match TRBD1. Unmatched junction bases numbered 6, after V lost 2 bases and J lost 7 bases. The CDR3 is made up of 14 amino acids. Germline V gene data show CDR1 as MNHNS and CDR2 as SASEGT. CDR3: CASSERTGLVTQYF. The DNA for the CDR3 is TGTGCCAGCAGTGAAAGGACAGGGCTGGTGACCCAGTACTTC.

The rearrangement joins TRBV7-8 to TRBJ2-5; 9 bases align to TRBD2. The ends lost 4 bases at V and 4 bases at J; junction bases unmatched: 13. Germline-derived CDR1 and CDR2 are SGHVS and FQNEAQ. CDR3 length: 17 amino acids. Here the CDR3 DNA reads TGTGCCAGCAGCTGGCTGGGGGGCCGCGGGGGGGCAGAGACCCAGTACTTC. It specifies CASSWLGGRGGAETQYF.

The chain joins TRBV4-3 to TRBJ2-1, with 10 nucleotides matching TRBD2. The germline V gene encodes CDR1 LGHNA and CDR2 YSLEER. After removal of 4 bases from V and 10 bases from J, the junction contained 7 bases not matched to a gene. This CDR3 is 14 amino acids long. As DNA, the CDR3 is TGCGCCAGCAGCCCCGTCGGGACTAGCGTGGAGCAGTTCTTC. Protein sequence: CASSPVGTSVEQFF.

The chain combines TRBV19 with TRBJ1-2; D gene uncertain. The CDR3 is made up of 15 amino acids. From germline, CDR1 is LNHDA and CDR2 SQIVND (reference sequence). V lost 5 bases and J lost 4, with 17 bases in between. The CDR3, as DNA: TGTGCCAGTAGTTTTCCGGAAGATGGTGGCTATGGCTACACCTTC. As protein: CASSFPEDGGYGYTF.

The rearrangement joins TRBV7-2 to TRBJ2-3; 9 bases align to TRBD2. Germline CDR1 and CDR2: SGHTA and FQGNSA. This CDR3 is built from 19 residues. V was clipped by 3 bases and J by 2 bases; unmatched bases: 15. DNA of the CDR3: TGTGCCAGCAGCTTCACGTCGCTAGCGGGGTCCCGGGCCACAGATACGCAGTATTTT. Residues: CASSFTSLAGSRATDTQYF.

The gene calls are TRBV5-6 and TRBJ1-2; no clear D gene. Between the trimmed V and J ends, which lost 4 bases and 4 bases, there was a span of 11 bases. This CDR3 has 13 residues. Germline CDR1 SGHDT, CDR2 YYEEEE. For the CDR3, the DNA is TGTGCCAGCAGCCCCTTCGGTGGCTATGGCTACACCTTC. As protein: CASSPFGGYGYTF.

The chain combines TRBV19 with TRBJ2-1, with 7 nucleotides matching TRBD1. V lost 3 bases, J lost 3 bases, and 5 bases stayed unmatched. The germline CDR1 and CDR2 sequences are LNHDA and SQIVND (reference sequence). CDR3 length: 15 residues. CDR3 amino acids: CASSISGGNYNEQFF. CDR3 in DNA: TGTGCCAGTAGTATTTCAGGGGGTAACTACAATGAGCAGTTCTTC.

The chain uses TRBV7-9 and TRBJ2-1; tentatively, D is TRBD2 (7 bases). V was clipped by 3 bases and J by 0 bases, with 15 bases between them. This CDR3 comprises 17 residues. Germline values: CDR1 SEHNR, CDR2 FQNEAQ (reference sequence). In DNA form, the CDR3 reads TGTGCCAGCAGCTTCGGGCTAGCGGACAGCTCCTACAATGAGCAGTTCTTC. Its protein is CASSFGLADSSYNEQFF.